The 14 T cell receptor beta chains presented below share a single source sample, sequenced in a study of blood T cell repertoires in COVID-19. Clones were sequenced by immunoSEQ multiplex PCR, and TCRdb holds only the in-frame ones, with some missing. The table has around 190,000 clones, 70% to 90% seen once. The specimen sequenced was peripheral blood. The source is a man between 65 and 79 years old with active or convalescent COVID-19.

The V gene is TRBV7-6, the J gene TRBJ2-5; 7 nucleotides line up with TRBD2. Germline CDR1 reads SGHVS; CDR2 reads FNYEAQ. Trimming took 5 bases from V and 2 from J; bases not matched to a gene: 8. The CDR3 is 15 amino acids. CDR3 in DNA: TGTGCCAGCAGCATTGGGGGGGTCTATCAAGAGACCCAGTACTTC. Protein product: CASSIGGVYQETQYF.

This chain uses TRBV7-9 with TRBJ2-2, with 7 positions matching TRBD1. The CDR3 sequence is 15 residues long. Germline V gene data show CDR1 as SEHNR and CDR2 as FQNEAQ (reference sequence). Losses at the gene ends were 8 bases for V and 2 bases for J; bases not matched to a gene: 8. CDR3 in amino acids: CASQTGTVNTGELFF. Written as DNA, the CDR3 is TGTGCCAGCCAGACCGGGACAGTAAACACCGGGGAGCTGTTTTTT. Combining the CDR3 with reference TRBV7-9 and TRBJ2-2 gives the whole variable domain DTGVSQNPRHKITKRGQNVTFRCDPISEHNRLYWYRQTLGQGPEFLTYFQNEAQLEKSRLLSDRFSAERPKGSFSTLEIQRTEQGDSAMYLCASQTGTVNTGELFFGEGSRLTVL.

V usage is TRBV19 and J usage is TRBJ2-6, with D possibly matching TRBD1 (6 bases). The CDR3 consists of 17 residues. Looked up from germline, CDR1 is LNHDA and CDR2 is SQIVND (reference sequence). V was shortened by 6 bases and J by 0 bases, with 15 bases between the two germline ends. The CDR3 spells CASRSGQLLSGANVLTF. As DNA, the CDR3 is TGTGCCAGTAGGTCCGGACAGCTTCTCTCTGGGGCCAACGTCCTGACTTTC.

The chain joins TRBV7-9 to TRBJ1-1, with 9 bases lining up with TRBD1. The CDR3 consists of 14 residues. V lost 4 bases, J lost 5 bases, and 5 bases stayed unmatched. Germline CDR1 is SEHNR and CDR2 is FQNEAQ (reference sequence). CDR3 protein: CASSYPGTGTEAFF. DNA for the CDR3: TGTGCCAGCAGCTACCCTGGGACAGGGACTGAAGCTTTCTTT.

The DNA of the CDR3 is TGCGCCAGCAGCCAAGAGAGACAGGGCCCTTCTAATAATTCACCCCTCCACTTT. Amino acid sequence: CASSQERQGPSNNSPLHF. V is TRBV4-3 and J is TRBJ1-6; 7 bases are shared with TRBD1. The CDR3 totals 18 residues. V shed 0 bases, J shed 5 bases, and the junction held 10 bases outside the gene matches. Germline lookup yields CDR1 LGHNA and CDR2 YSLEER.

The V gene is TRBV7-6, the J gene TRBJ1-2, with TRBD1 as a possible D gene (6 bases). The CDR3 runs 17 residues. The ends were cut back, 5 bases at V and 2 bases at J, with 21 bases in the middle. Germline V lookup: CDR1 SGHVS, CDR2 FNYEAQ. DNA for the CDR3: TGTGCCAGCAGCCAGGGTCCAGACAGGCCGGCGAACTATGGCTACACCTTC. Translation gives CASSQGPDRPANYGYTF.

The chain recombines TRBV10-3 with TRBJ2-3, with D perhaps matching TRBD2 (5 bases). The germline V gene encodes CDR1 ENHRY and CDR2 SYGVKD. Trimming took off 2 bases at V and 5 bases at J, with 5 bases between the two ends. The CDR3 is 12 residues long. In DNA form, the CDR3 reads TGTGCCATCAGTGAGGGAGGAGATACGCAGTATTTT. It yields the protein CAISEGGDTQYF.

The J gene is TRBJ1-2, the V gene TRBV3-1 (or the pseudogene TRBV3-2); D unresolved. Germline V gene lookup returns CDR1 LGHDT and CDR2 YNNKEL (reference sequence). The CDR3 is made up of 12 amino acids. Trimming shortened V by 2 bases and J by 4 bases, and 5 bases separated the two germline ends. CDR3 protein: CASSQPLYGYTF. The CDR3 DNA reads TGTGCCAGCAGCCAACCCCTCTATGGCTACACCTTC.

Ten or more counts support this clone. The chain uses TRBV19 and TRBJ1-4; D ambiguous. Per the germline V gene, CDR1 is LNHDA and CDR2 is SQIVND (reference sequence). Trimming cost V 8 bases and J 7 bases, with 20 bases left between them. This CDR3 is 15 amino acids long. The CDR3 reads CASAPLRERGEKLFF. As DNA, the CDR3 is TGTGCCAGTGCCCCCCTAAGAGAGCGCGGTGAAAAACTGTTTTTT.

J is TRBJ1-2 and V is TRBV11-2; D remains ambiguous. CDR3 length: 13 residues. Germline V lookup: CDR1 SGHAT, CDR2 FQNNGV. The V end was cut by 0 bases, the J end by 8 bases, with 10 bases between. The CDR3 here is CASSLDSSRGYTF. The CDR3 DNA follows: TGTGCCAGCAGCTTAGATTCGAGCCGAGGCTACACCTTC.

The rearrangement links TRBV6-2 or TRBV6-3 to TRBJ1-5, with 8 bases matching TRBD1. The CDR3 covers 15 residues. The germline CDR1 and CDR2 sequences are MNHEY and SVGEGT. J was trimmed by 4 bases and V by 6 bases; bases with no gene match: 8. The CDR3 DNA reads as TGTGCCAGCAGCTATCGCAGGGGGCCAAATCAGCCCCAGCATTTT. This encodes CASSYRRGPNQPQHF.

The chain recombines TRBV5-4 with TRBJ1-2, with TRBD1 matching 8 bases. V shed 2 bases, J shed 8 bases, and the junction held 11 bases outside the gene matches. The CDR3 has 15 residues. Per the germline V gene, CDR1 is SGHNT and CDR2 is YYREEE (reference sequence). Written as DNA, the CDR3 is TGTGCCAGCAGCTTTGACAGGGGTCAATTGGAGGGCTACACCTTC. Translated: CASSFDRGQLEGYTF.

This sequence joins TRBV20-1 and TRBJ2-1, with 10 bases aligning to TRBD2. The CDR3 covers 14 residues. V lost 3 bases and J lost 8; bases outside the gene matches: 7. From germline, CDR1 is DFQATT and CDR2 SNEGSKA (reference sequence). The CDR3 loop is CSASSSGGAHEQFF. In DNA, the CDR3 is TGCAGTGCTAGTTCTAGCGGGGGTGCCCATGAGCAGTTCTTC.

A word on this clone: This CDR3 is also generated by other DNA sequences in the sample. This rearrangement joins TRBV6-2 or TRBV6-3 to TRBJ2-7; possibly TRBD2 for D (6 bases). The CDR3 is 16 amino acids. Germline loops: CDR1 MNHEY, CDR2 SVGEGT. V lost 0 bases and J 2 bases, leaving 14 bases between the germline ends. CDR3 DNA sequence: TGTGCCAGCAGTTACTCCCGGCGGGGTAGGCCCTACGAGCAGTACTTC. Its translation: CASSYSRRGRPYEQYF.